A single T cell receptor beta chain is shown here with its context. Its antigen is currently unknown. CDR3 length equals 15 residues. Trimming left V 3 bases short and J 0 bases short, with 9 bases between. Germline CDR1 is DFQATT and CDR2 is SNEGSKA (reference sequence). Combining a sample-barcoded 5' primer with a J-beta primer mix, a second PCR ran for 7 to 11 cycles. Each cDNA molecule received a tag from a template-switch adaptor that had 12 random nucleotides. Every sample gave at least 2.5 million paired-end reads containing CDR3. MiXCR was run by TCRdb on the 5' RACE reads, yielding one entry per CDR3 protein. In the table there are about 1.8 million distinct CDR3 sequences, just under 50% of which are singletons. The data were obtained in a study of blood T cells in healthy people across ages. Study-wide results and limits: Among long-lived donors, naive CD4+ cells were more numerous and diversity higher than in aged donors. Nothing was known about donor CMV status, and this possibly confounded expanded clonotype changes.

The sequence was obtained from a woman aged 40 to 49 in good health. The specimen was blood. The rearrangement uses TRBV20-1 and TRBJ2-6; no firm D call. CDR3 nucleotide sequence: TGCAGTGCTAGTTTGTACATCTCTGGGGCCAACGTCCTGACTTTC. Translation gives CSASLYISGANVLTF.